These T cell receptor beta chains were read from a single sample in a study of monozygotic twins with inflammatory bowel disease. TCRdb processed the 5' RACE reads again and assigns one entry to each CDR3 protein, with no DNA. This specimen shows over 350,000 distinct CDR3 sequences; the ten leading clones hold 2% to 3%. Sequenced: blood. These receptors all come from a human donor with ulcerative colitis or Crohn's disease, or a healthy co-twin of an affected twin (not recorded which). The CDR3 runs from the conserved cysteine through the conserved F or W.

j_gene,len,v_gene,CDR3aa
TRBJ1-3,13,TRBV7-2,CASSLAAANTIYF
TRBJ2-1,12,TRBV12-3/TRBV12-4,CASSYGANEQFF
TRBJ2-7,14,TRBV5-1,CAISFGQAIYEQYF
TRBJ1-5,16,TRBV6-1,CASRPGTDYSNQPQHF
TRBJ2-7,11,TRBV5-1,CASSGEYEQYF
TRBJ2-7,15,TRBV5-1,CASSLHPRQTYEQYF
TRBJ2-1,14,TRBV3-1,CASSPRGRLPEQFF
TRBJ2-1,16,TRBV2,CASRETSGANYNEQFF
TRBJ1-5,13,TRBV7-2,CASSLWESQPQHF
TRBJ1-2,12,TRBV30,CAWKRGGYGYTF
TRBJ1-6,15,TRBV12-3/TRBV12-4,CASSLGGARNSPLHF
TRBJ2-3,16,TRBV7-2,CASSLVTGGRRDTQYF
TRBJ2-3,14,TRBV5-1,CASSLVSSTDTQYF
TRBJ2-1,17,TRBV7-9,CASSLFGGAVSYNEQFF
TRBJ2-7,14,TRBV20-1,CSARDLLRSYEQYF
TRBJ2-3,15,TRBV12-5,CASGKGQVPSDTQYF
TRBJ2-2,15,TRBV7-7,CASSLALEYTGELFF
TRBJ2-7,13,TRBV18,CASSPPTGREQYF
TRBJ2-3,14,TRBV20-1,CSAPSKTSTDTQYF
TRBJ2-7,14,TRBV28,CASSLSGQDYEQYF
TRBJ2-7,13,TRBV29-1,CSVWKFGQDEQYF
TRBJ2-1,16,TRBV18,CASSQNPSRDYNEQFF
TRBJ2-2,15,TRBV5-1,CASSNLQGTTGELFF
TRBJ1-3,14,TRBV7-2,CASSLSGSQNTIYF
TRBJ2-1,17,TRBV5-6,CASSLSFAGLTYNEQFF
TRBJ2-7,14,TRBV6-5,CASSYGDSAYEQYF
TRBJ2-3,15,TRBV27,CASRALAGLSDTQYF
TRBJ2-1,15,TRBV7-3,CASSLNTGIYNEQFF
TRBJ2-2,15,TRBV9,CASSVGGLRTGELFF
TRBJ1-2,18,TRBV11-1,CASSILRIWDRGNYGYTF
TRBJ1-6,16,TRBV20-1,CSAEAGHPDYNSPLHF
TRBJ1-1,15,TRBV29-1,CSVDSGWGMNTEAFF
TRBJ1-3,14,TRBV4-3,CASSHPAAGNTIYF
TRBJ1-5,13,TRBV12-3/TRBV12-4,CASSLYTSQPQHF
TRBJ2-5,14,TRBV2,CASSGLVLSRTQYF
TRBJ2-1,16,TRBV18,CASSPPGTSGGNEQFF
TRBJ2-2,17,TRBV5-1,CASSSPGLAANTGELFF
TRBJ1-6,16,TRBV6-5,CASSYSGQGYNSPLHF
TRBJ2-7,18,TRBV11-2,CASSLPGGGPTLAYEQYF
TRBJ2-3,15,TRBV5-1,CASSLLTGGKDMQYF